The clone carrying this TCR beta chain was found many times. Its specificity is not known. The CDR3 is 15 residues long. CDR1 and CDR2 (germline): SGHKS, YYEKEE (reference sequence). The V gene end was trimmed by 1 base and the J gene end by 2 bases; junction bases not matched to a gene: 5. The time point was: longitudinal time-point 2. Source material was 2 million unsorted PBMCs, stored at -80 °C in RNAlater. The data originate from a study of neurological immune-mediated disorders. Whole-study context: Within the group of approximately 34 multiple sclerosis patients, some 31 were relapsing-remitting, while 3 were secondary progressive.

Every sequencing run produced over 180 million TCR-beta sequences that came from 15-18 subjects. MiXCR was run by TCRdb on the 5' RACE reads, yielding one entry per CDR3 protein. This sample has 80,000 to 100,000 distinct CDR3 sequences, with 5.8% found just once. Study findings and constraints: The multiple sclerosis repertoire cluster had no clinical or MRI feature associated with it.

Sequences were obtained from PBMCs. This chain links TRBV5-5 with TRBJ2-7; 8 bases match TRBD1. This TCR derives from a woman aged 55-75 years with multiple sclerosis. DNA for the CDR3: TGTGCCAGCAGCTTGTGGGTGGACAGGGCCTACGAGCAGTACTTC. Translated: CASSLWVDRAYEQYF.